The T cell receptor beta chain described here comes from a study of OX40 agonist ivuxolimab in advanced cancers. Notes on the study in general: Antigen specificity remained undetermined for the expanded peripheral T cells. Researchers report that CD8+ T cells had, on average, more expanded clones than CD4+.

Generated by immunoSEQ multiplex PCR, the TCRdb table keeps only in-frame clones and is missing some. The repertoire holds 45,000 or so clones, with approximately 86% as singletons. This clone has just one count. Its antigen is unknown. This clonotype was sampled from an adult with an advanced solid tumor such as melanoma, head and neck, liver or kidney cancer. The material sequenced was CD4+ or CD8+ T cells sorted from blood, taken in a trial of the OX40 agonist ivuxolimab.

The CDR3 here is CASIRLAGGPFYEQYF. CDR3 in DNA: TGTGCCAGCATACGTCTAGCGGGAGGGCCGTTTTACGAGCAGTACTTC. The chain uses TRBV2 and TRBJ2-7; the match to TRBD2 covers 12 bases. The V segment lost 7 bases and the J segment 4 bases; nucleotides outside the gene matches: 11. The CDR3 is 16 residues long. Germline V gene data show CDR1 as SNHLY and CDR2 as FYNNEI.